This T cell receptor (beta chain) is drawn from a study of patients and donors after allogeneic stem cell transplantation. The germline V gene encodes CDR1 DFQATT and CDR2 SNEGSKA (reference sequence). After removal of 2 bases from V and 3 bases from J, the junction contained 6 bases not matched to a gene. CDR3 length equals 15 residues. This clonotype was detected only a few times. TCRdb called the RT-PCR reads again in MiXCR, with one record for every CDR3 protein. Found here are more than 850,000 distinct CDR3 sequences, more than 15% of them singletons; the top ten hold around 6%. This TCR derives from a human donor who was either an allogeneic HSCT recipient or a stem cell or donor lymphocyte infusion donor (not recorded which). It is not recorded whose cells these are; they may come from a transplant donor. The sequencing sample was made of blood, either unsorted or a sorted T cell fraction (not recorded which). The J gene is TRBJ2-7, the V gene TRBV20-1, with TRBD2 matching 11 bases. The CDR3: CSARLGLAGGYEQYF. The CDR3 DNA follows: TGCAGTGCTAGATTAGGGCTAGCGGGGGGCTACGAGCAGTACTTC.